This entry features one T cell receptor (beta chain) sequence. CDR3 length equals 14 residues. The germline V and J ends were trimmed by 5 bases and 0 bases, with 9 bases remaining between them. Per the germline V gene, CDR1 is LNHNV and CDR2 is YYDKDF (reference sequence). This entry is derived from a study of control samples from healthy donors and cancer patients. Libraries were prepared by immunoSEQ multiplex PCR; TCRdb keeps only in-frame clonotypes and omits some of them. Of about 63,000 clones listed, approximately 85% are singletons. The chain recombines TRBV15 with TRBJ2-3, with D possibly being TRBD1 (6 bases). The source is a middle-aged man in good health. The sample consisted of blood. This CDR3 is CATSVGHSTDTQYF. The CDR3 DNA sequence: TGTGCCACCAGCGTGGGACACAGCACAGATACGCAGTATTTT.